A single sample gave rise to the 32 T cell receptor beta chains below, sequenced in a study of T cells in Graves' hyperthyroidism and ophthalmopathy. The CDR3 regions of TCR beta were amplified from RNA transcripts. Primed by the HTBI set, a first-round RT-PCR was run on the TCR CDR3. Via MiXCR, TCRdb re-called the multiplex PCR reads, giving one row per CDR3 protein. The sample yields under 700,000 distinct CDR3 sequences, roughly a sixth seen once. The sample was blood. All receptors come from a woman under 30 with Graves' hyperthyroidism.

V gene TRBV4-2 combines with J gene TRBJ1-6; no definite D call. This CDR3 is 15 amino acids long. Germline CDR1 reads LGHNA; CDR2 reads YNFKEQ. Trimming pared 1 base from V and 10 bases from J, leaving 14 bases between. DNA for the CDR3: TGTGCCAGCAGCCAAGCCACAGAGCCAGGATCACCCCTCCACTTT. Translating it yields CASSQATEPGSPLHF.

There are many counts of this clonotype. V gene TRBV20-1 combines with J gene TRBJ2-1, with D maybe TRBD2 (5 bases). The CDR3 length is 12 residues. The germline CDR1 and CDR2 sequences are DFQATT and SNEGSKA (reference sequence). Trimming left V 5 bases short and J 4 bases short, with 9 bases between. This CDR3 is CSADREYNEQFF. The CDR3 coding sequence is TGCAGTGCTGACCGGGAATACAATGAGCAGTTCTTC.

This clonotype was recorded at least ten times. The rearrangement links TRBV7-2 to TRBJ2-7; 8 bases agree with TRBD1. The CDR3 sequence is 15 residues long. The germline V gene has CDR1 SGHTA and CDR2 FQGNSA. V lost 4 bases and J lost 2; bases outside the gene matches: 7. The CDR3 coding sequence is TGTGCCAGCAGCTCGGGACAGGCTTTCGCCTACGAGCAGTACTTC. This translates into CASSSGQAFAYEQYF.

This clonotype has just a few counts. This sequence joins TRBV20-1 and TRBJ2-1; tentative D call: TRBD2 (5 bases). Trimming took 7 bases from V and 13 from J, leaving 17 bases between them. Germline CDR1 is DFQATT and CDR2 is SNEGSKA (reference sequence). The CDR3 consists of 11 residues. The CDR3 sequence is CSGGLPTTQFF. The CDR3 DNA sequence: TGCAGTGGCGGACTGCCCACAACCCAGTTCTTC.

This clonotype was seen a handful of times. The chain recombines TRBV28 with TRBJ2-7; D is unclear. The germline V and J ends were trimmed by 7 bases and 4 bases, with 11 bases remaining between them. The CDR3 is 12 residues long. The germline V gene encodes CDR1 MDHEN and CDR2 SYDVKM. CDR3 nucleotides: TGTGCCAGCACCGCACCCCCGTACGAGCAGTACTTC. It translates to CASTAPPYEQYF.

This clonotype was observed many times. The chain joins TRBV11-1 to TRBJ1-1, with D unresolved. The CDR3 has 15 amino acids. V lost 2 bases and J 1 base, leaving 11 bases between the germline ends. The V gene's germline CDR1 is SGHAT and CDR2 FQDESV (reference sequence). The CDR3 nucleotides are TGTGCCAGCAGCTTATGGGGATTGGGGAACACTGAAGCTTTCTTT. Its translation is CASSLWGLGNTEAFF.

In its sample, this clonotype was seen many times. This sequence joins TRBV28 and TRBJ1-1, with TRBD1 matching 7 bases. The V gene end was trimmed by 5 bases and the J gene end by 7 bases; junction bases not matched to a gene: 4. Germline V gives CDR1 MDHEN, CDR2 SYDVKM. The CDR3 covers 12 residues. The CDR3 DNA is TGTGCCAGCAGTCCGGGACAGCTTGAAGCTTTCTTT. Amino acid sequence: CASSPGQLEAFF.

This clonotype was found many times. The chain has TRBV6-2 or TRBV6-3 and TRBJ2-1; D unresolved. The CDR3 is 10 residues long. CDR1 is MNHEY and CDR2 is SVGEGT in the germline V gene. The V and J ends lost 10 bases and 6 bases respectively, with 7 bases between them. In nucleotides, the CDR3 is TGTGCCACCTCCCGCAATGAGCAGTTCTTC. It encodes CATSRNEQFF.

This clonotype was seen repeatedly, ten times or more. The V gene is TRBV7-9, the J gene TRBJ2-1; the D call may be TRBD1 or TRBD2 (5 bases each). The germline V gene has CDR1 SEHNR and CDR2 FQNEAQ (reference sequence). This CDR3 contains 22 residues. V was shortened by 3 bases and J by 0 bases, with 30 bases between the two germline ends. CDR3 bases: TGTGCCAGCAGCTTTATCCCCGGAGCTGAGCAGAGGGGCAAGAGCTCCTACAATGAGCAGTTCTTC. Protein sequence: CASSFIPGAEQRGKSSYNEQFF.

CDR3 region: CASSYEAGVAHF. The CDR3 DNA sequence: TGTGCCAGCAGTTATGAAGCGGGAGTTGCGCATTTT. This chain joins TRBV28 and TRBJ1-5; D gene ambiguous. Per the germline V gene, CDR1 is MDHEN and CDR2 is SYDVKM. The ends were cut back, 4 bases at V and 15 bases at J, with 16 bases in the middle. The CDR3 is made up of 12 amino acids.

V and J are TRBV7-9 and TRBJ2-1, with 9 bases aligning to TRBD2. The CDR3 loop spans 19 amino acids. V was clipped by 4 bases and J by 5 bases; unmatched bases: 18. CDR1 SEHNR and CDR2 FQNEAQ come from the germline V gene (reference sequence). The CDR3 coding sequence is TGTGCCAGCAGCTCCGGGTTTCGGGGAGAGGCGGGAGGGGACAATGAGCAGTTCTTC. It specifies CASSSGFRGEAGGDNEQFF.

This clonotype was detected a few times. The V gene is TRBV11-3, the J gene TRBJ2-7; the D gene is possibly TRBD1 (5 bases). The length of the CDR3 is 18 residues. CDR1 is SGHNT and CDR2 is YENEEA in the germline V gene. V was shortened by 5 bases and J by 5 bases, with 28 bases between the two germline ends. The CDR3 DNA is TGTGCCAGCAGCGTGTCGGCGTACCGGGCAGGGAAGAACGACGAGCAGTACTTC. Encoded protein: CASSVSAYRAGKNDEQYF.

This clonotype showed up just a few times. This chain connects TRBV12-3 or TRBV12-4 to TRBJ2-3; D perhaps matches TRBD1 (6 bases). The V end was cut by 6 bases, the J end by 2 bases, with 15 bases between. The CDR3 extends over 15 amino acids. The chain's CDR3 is CASRDLGQTTDTQYF. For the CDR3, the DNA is TGTGCCAGCAGGGACCTTGGACAGACCACAGATACGCAGTATTTT.

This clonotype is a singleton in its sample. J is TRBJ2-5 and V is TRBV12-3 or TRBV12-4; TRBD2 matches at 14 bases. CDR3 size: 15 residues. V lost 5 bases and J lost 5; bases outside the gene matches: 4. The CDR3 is CASSTRLAGGETQYF. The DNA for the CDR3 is TGTGCCAGCAGTACCCGACTAGCGGGAGGGGAGACCCAGTACTTC.

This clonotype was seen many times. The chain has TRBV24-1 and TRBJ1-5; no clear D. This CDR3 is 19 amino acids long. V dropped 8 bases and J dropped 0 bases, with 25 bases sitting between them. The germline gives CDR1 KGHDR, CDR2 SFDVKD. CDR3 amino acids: CATTCWPCREQYSNQPQHF. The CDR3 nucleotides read TGTGCCACCACTTGTTGGCCTTGCCGGGAGCAGTATAGCAATCAGCCCCAGCATTTT.

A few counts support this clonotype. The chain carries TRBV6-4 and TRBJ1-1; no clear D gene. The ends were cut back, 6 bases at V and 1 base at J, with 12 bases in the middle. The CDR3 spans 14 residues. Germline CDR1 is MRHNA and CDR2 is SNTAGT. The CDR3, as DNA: TGTGCCAGCAGCCTAACTCCCGGGAACACTGAAGCTTTCTTT. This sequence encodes CASSLTPGNTEAFF.

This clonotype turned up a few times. The CDR3 DNA reads TGTGCCAGCAGTTTCCGGGACAGGGCTGACGAGCAGTACTTC. Amino acids: CASSFRDRADEQYF. The gene calls are TRBV27 and TRBJ2-7, with TRBD1 identical over 9 bases. Trimming at V came to 3 bases and at J to 5 bases, leaving 5 bases not matched to a gene. The germline V gene has CDR1 MNHEY and CDR2 SMNVEV (reference sequence). This CDR3 is 14 amino acids long.

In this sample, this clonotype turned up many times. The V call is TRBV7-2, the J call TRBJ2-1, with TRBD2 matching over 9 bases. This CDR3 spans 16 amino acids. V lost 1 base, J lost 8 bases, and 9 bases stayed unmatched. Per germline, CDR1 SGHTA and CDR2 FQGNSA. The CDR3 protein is CASSLVAGGYNDEQFF. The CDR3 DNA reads TGTGCCAGCAGCTTAGTTGCGGGAGGGTACAATGATGAGCAGTTCTTC.

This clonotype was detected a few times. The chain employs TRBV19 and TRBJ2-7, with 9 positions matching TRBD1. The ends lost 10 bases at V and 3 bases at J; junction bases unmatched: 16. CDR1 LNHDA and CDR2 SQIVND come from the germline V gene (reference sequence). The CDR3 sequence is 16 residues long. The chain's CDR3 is CATYGGPGTGLYEQYF. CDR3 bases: TGTGCCACCTACGGCGGACCCGGGACAGGGCTCTACGAGCAGTACTTC.

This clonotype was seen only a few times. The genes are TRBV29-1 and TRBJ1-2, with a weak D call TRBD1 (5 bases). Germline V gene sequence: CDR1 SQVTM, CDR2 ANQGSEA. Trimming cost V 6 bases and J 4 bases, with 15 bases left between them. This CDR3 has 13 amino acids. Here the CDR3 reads CSVPLEGTYGYTF. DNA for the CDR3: TGCAGCGTCCCACTGGAGGGGACCTATGGCTACACCTTC.

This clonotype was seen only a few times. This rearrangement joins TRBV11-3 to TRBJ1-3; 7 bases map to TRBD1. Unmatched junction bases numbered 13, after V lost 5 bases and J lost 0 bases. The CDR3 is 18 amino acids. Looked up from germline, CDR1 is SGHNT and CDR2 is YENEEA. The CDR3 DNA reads TGTGCCAGCAGCCCAACAAGACAGGGTCATCTCTCTGGAAACACCATATATTTT. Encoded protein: CASSPTRQGHLSGNTIYF. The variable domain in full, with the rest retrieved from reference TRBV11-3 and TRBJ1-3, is EAGVVQSPRYKIIEKKQPVAFWCNPISGHNTLYWYLQNLGQGPELLIRYENEEAVDDSQLPKDRFSAERLKGVDSTLKIQPAELGDSAVYLCASSPTRQGHLSGNTIYFGEGSWLTVV.

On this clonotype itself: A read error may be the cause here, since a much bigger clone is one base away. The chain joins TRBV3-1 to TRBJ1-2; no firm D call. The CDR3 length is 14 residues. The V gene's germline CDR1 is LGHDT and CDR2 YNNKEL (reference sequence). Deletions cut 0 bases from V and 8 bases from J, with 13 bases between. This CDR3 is CASSQDPGSEGYTF. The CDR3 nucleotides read TGTGCCAGCAGCCAAGATCCCGGATCAGAGGGCTACACCTTC. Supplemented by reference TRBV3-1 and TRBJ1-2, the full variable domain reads DTAVSQTPKYLVTQMGNDKSIKCEQNLGHDTMYWYKQDSKKFLKIMFSYNNKELIINETVPNRFSPKSPDKAHLNLHINSLELGDSAVYFCASSQDPGSEGYTFGSGTRLTVV.

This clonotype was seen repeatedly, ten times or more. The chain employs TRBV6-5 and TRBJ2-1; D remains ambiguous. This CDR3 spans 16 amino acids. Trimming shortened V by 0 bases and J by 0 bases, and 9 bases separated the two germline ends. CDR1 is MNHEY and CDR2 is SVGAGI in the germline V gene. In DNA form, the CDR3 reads TGTGCCAGCAGTTACTCGCAGTTAAGCTCCTACAATGAGCAGTTCTTC. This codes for CASSYSQLSSYNEQFF.

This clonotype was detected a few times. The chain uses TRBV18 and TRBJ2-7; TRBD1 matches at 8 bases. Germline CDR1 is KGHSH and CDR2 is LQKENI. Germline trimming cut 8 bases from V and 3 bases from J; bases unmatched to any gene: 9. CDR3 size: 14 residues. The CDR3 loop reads CASTIQGGYYEQYF. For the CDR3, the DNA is TGTGCCAGCACGATACAGGGGGGTTACTACGAGCAGTACTTC.

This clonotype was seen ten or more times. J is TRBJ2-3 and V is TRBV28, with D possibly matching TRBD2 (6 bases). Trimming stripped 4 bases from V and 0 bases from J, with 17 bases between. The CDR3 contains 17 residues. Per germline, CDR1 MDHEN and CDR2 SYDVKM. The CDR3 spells CASSSSRTMRSTDTQYF. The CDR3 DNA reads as TGTGCCAGCAGTTCCTCCCGGACTATGCGAAGCACAGATACGCAGTATTTT.

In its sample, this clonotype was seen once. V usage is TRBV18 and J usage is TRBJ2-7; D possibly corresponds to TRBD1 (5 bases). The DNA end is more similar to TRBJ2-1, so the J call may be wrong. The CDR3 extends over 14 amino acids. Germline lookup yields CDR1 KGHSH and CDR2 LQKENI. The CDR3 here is CASSPSQGGYEQFF. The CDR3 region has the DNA TGTGCCAGCTCGCCATCCCAGGGCGGCTACGAGCAGTTCTTC.

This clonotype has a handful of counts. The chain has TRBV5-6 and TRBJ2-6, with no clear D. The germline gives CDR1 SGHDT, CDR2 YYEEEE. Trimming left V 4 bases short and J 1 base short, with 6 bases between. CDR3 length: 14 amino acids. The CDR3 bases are TGTGCCAGCAGCAGGTTTTCTGGGGCCAACGTCCTGACTTTC. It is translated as CASSRFSGANVLTF.

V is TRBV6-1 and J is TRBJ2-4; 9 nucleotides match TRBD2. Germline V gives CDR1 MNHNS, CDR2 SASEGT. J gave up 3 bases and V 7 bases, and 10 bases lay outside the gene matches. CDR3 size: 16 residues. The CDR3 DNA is TGTGCCAGCAAGACTAGCGGAAAGGGAGGCAAAAACATTCAGTACTTC. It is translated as CASKTSGKGGKNIQYF.

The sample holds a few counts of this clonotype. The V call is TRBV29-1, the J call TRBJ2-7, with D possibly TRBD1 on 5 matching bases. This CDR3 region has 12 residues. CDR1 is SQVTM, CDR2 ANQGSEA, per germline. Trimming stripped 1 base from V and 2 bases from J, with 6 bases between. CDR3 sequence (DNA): TGCAGCGTTGAAGGACAGCCCTACGAGCAGTACTTC. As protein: CSVEGQPYEQYF.

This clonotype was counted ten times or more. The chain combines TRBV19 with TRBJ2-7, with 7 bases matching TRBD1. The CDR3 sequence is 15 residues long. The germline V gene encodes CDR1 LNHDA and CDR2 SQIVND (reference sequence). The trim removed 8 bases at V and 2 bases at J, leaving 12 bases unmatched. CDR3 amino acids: CASGNPGTVAYEQYF. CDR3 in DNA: TGTGCCAGTGGGAATCCCGGGACAGTCGCCTACGAGCAGTACTTC. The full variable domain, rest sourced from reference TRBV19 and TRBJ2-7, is DGGITQSPKYLFRKEGQNVTLSCEQNLNHDAMYWYRQDPGQGLRLIYYSQIVNDFQKGDIAEGYSVSREKKESFPLTVTSAQKNPTAFYLCASGNPGTVAYEQYFGPGTRLTVT.

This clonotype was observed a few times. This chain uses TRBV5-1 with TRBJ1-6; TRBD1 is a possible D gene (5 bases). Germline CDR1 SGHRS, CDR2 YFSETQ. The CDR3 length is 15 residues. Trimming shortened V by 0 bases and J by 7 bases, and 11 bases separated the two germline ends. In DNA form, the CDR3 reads TGCGCCAGCAGCTTGGAAGCAGGGCACAATTCACCCCTCCACTTT. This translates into CASSLEAGHNSPLHF.

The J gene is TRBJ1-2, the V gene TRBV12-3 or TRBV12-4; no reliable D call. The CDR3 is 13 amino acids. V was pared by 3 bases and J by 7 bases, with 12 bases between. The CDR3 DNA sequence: TGTGCCAGCAGTTTTTCGACCGCTTCTGGCTACACCTTC. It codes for CASSFSTASGYTF.